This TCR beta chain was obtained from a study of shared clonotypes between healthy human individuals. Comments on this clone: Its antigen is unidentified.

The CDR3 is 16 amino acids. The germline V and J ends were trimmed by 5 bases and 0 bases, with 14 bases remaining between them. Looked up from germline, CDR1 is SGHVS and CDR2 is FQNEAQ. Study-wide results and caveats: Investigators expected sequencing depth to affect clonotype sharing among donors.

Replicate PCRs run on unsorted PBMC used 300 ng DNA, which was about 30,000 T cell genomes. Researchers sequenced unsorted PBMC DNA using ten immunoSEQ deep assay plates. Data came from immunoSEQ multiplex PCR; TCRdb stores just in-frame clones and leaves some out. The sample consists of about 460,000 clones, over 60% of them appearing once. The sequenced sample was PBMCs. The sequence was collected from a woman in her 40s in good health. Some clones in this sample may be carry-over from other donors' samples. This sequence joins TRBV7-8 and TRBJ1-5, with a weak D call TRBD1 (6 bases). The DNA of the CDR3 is TGTGCCAGCAGCCCACAGACAGGCTATAGCAATCAGCCCCAGCATTTT. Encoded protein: CASSPQTGYSNQPQHF.